A single sample is the source of the 32 T cell receptor beta chains below, sequenced in a study of vaccination and CD4 T cells after COVID-19. Treatment here: roughly 10-day PBMC culture with coronavirus spike peptide pools or control peptides (ViraFEST assay). Cultured CD4+ T-cell DNA underwent Oncomine TCR Beta short-read sequencing. TCRdb independently ran MiXCR on the PCR reads; one entry per CDR3 protein. This sample has about 25,000 distinct CDR3 sequences; roughly 50% occur once, and the top ten carry 5% to 6.5%. These receptors have no identified antigens. The specimen was CD4+ T cells from blood, cultured in vitro. These receptors all come from a human donor who had recovered from COVID-19.

The CDR3 DNA reads as TGCAGCGTTGGGGGGGGCGGCGATCAGCCCCAGCATTTT. The encoded protein is CSVGGGGDQPQHF. The rearrangement joins TRBV29-1 to TRBJ1-5; D is perhaps TRBD1 (6 bases). Germline assignment: CDR1 SQVTM and CDR2 ANQGSEA. This CDR3 spans 13 amino acids. V was shortened by 4 bases and J by 5 bases, with 12 bases between the two germline ends.

This rearrangement joins TRBV6-5 to TRBJ1-3, with D uncertain. Deletions cut 2 bases from V and 0 bases from J, with 5 bases between. CDR1 and CDR2 (germline): MNHEY, SVGAGI. This CDR3 is built from 14 residues. The CDR3 protein is CASSYEPSGNTIYF. CDR3 DNA: TGTGCCAGCAGTTACGAGCCCTCTGGAAACACCATATATTTT.

This chain links TRBV5-1 with TRBJ1-6; D possibly corresponds to TRBD1 (5 bases). The CDR3 runs to 17 residues. With 5 bases removed from V and 10 bases from J, the gap between germline ends came to 25 bases. Per germline, CDR1 SGHRS and CDR2 YFSETQ. CDR3 DNA: TGCGCCAGCAGAAACAAGCCACAATTAGGGGTGATATCACCCCTCCACTTT. Translating it yields CASRNKPQLGVISPLHF.

This chain uses TRBV6-1 with TRBJ2-3; D unclear. This CDR3 contains 13 residues. V dropped 4 bases and J dropped 2 bases, with 7 bases sitting between them. CDR1 is MNHNS and CDR2 is SASEGT in the germline V gene. In DNA form, the CDR3 reads TGTGCCAGCAGTGTAAGGGACACAGATACGCAGTATTTT. It translates to CASSVRDTDTQYF.

The genes are TRBV20-1 and TRBJ2-3, with TRBD1 identical over 8 bases. The trim removed 8 bases at V and 4 bases at J, leaving 23 bases unmatched. The length of the CDR3 is 18 residues. Per germline, CDR1 DFQATT and CDR2 SNEGSKA (reference sequence). CDR3 in amino acids: CSPTGVSKGQGGADTQYF. CDR3 DNA sequence: TGCAGTCCGACAGGGGTTTCTAAGGGTCAAGGCGGTGCAGATACGCAGTATTTT.

The chain recombines TRBV20-1 with TRBJ2-1; D possibly corresponds to TRBD2 (5 bases). Trimming pared 3 bases from V and 0 bases from J, leaving 6 bases between. Looked up from germline, CDR1 is DFQATT and CDR2 is SNEGSKA (reference sequence). The CDR3 runs to 13 residues. This CDR3 is CSASGGSYNEQFF. The CDR3 DNA is TGCAGTGCTAGCGGAGGCTCCTACAATGAGCAGTTCTTC.

This chain links TRBV12-3 or TRBV12-4 with TRBJ2-2; 8 bases map to TRBD1. Trimming took 6 bases from V and 8 from J; bases not matched to a gene: 8. The CDR3 has 14 residues. The DNA of the CDR3 is TGTGCCAGCAGCGAGCAGGGGGCGGTGGGGGAGCTGTTTTTT. Translated, it gives CASSEQGAVGELFF.

This chain uses TRBV2 with TRBJ2-1; D ambiguous. Germline CDR1 reads SNHLY; CDR2 reads FYNNEI. The length of the CDR3 is 16 residues. Trimming stripped 3 bases from V and 0 bases from J, with 12 bases between. CDR3 amino acids: CASSEVLWGSYNEQFF. The CDR3 DNA follows: TGTGCCAGCAGTGAGGTATTGTGGGGCTCCTACAATGAGCAGTTCTTC. Together with reference TRBV2 and TRBJ2-1, the CDR3 gives the full variable domain: EPEVTQTPSHQVTQMGQEVILRCVPISNHLYFYWYRQILGQKVEFLVSFYNNEISEKSEIFDDQFSVERPDGSNFTLKIRSTKLEDSAMYFCASSEVLWGSYNEQFFGPGTRLTVL.

V and J are TRBV7-7 and TRBJ1-2; perhaps TRBD1 as D (6 bases). The CDR3 sequence is 12 residues long. In germline, CDR1 is SSHAT, CDR2 FNYEAQ (reference sequence). CDR3 coding DNA: TGTGCTCCCACACAGGGAGGCCATGGCTACACCTTC. This translates into CAPTQGGHGYTF.

This clonotype appeared a few times. This sequence joins TRBV20-1 and TRBJ2-7; 9 nucleotides agree with TRBD2. Germline-derived CDR1 and CDR2 are DFQATT and SNEGSKA (reference sequence). J gave up 7 bases and V 2 bases, and 12 bases lay outside the gene matches. This CDR3 region has 15 residues. CDR3 nucleotide sequence: TGCAGTGCTAGACAGTTCCAGCGGGAGGAGGGGGAGCAGTACTTC. Amino acid sequence: CSARQFQREEGEQYF.

As to this clonotype: Relative to the germline gene, one junction end is altered; a read error may explain this. This sequence joins TRBV11-2 and TRBJ1-6; D is uncertain. The CDR3 length is 15 residues. Germline loops: CDR1 SGHAT, CDR2 FQNNGV. The CDR3 reads CASSLVEGGDSPPHF. In DNA, the CDR3 is TGTGCCAGCAGCTTAGTAGAGGGTGGGGATTCACCCCCCCACTTT.

CDR3 in DNA: TGTGCCAGCTCACCCCAGGGGGCCGTCTACGAGCAGTACTTC. As protein: CASSPQGAVYEQYF. The J gene is TRBJ2-7, the V gene TRBV18; 8 nucleotides align to TRBD1. Unmatched junction bases numbered 4, after V lost 3 bases and J lost 3 bases. The CDR3 extends over 14 amino acids. The V gene's germline CDR1 is KGHSH and CDR2 LQKENI.

Here the CDR3 DNA reads TGCGCCAGCAGCCAAGATGAATCGCACACCTCCTACGAGCAGTACTTC. Encoded protein: CASSQDESHTSYEQYF. The chain employs TRBV4-1 and TRBJ2-7; D is unresolved. CDR3 length: 16 amino acids. Germline-derived CDR1 and CDR2 are MGHRA and YSYEKL. V was shortened by 0 bases and J by 0 bases, with 12 bases between the two germline ends.

As DNA, the CDR3 is TGTGCCAGCAGTTACCTGACGCCGCCAATCCCGTATTTT. It is translated as CASSYLTPPIPYF. This rearrangement joins TRBV6-5 to TRBJ2-3; no clear D. Trimming cost V 2 bases and J 14 bases, with 17 bases left between them. The CDR3 runs to 13 residues. In germline, CDR1 is MNHEY, CDR2 SVGAGI.

This clonotype has a handful of counts. V usage is TRBV20-1 and J usage is TRBJ2-5; 9 nucleotides match TRBD1. The CDR3 length is 15 residues. Germline CDR1 DFQATT, CDR2 SNEGSKA (reference sequence). V shed 6 bases, J shed 5 bases, and the junction held 13 bases outside the gene matches. CDR3: CSATLPTGGGETQYF. In DNA, the CDR3 is TGCAGTGCCACCCTCCCGACAGGGGGAGGGGAGACCCAGTACTTC.

This clonotype showed up just a few times. CDR3 DNA sequence: TGCAGTGCTACCTACCCCGGGACAGGGATTCGGACCCAGTACTTC. It codes for CSATYPGTGIRTQYF. V usage is TRBV20-1 and J usage is TRBJ2-5, with 9 positions matching TRBD1. Germline V lookup: CDR1 DFQATT, CDR2 SNEGSKA (reference sequence). CDR3 length: 15 residues. V trimming: 4 bases; J trimming: 7 bases; junction bases outside the gene matches: 13.

CDR3 nucleotide sequence: TGCGCCAGCAGTGAGTGGGGAAGGCGGAACACTGAAGCTTTCTTT. It is translated as CASSEWGRRNTEAFF. The chain carries TRBV10-2 and TRBJ1-1; D gene uncertain. Germline V gene data show CDR1 as WSHSY and CDR2 as SAAADI. V shed 1 base and J shed 1 base, with 10 bases lying between them. This CDR3 has 15 amino acids.

This clonotype occurred a few times. The CDR3 DNA sequence: TGTGCCAGCAGTTTCCCTGATCGCTTTGGGTACGAGCAGTACTTC. As protein: CASSFPDRFGYEQYF. The V and J genes are TRBV27 and TRBJ2-7; no clear D gene. Germline V gene data show CDR1 as MNHEY and CDR2 as SMNVEV (reference sequence). The CDR3 runs 15 residues. V lost 3 bases and J 4 bases, leaving 16 bases between the germline ends.

This chain joins TRBV27 and TRBJ2-7; no firm D call. Looked up from germline, CDR1 is MNHEY and CDR2 is SMNVEV (reference sequence). CDR3 size: 15 residues. The V gene lost 5 bases and the J gene lost 5 bases, with 19 bases spanning the gap. The CDR3 region has the DNA TGTGCCAGCAGTATAAACCCAAACCCAAGAGACGAGCAGTACTTC. Amino acids: CASSINPNPRDEQYF.

This clonotype showed up just a few times. The rearrangement uses TRBV6-2 or TRBV6-3 and TRBJ1-5; tentatively, D is TRBD1 (5 bases). In germline, CDR1 is MNHEY, CDR2 SVGEGT. V was trimmed by 3 bases and J by 4 bases, leaving 25 bases between them. The CDR3 has 19 amino acids. CDR3 in amino acids: CASSYGPGEGIVKNQPQHF. CDR3 bases: TGTGCCAGCAGTTATGGTCCGGGGGAGGGGATAGTAAAGAATCAGCCCCAGCATTTT.

The chain carries TRBV24-1 and TRBJ2-1; no definite D call. With 5 bases removed from V and 3 bases from J, the gap between germline ends came to 1 base. The CDR3 is 11 residues long. Per germline, CDR1 KGHDR and CDR2 SFDVKD. The CDR3 bases are TGTGCCACCAGTGGCTACAATGAGCAGTTCTTC. Encoded protein: CATSGYNEQFF.

The gene calls are TRBV12-3 or TRBV12-4 and TRBJ1-2; 9 nucleotides agree with TRBD1. The CDR3 has 14 residues. Trimming removed 3 bases from V and 6 bases from J; junction bases left unmatched: 5. The CDR3 region has the DNA TGTGCCAGCAGTTTGGGGACAGGGCTCCATGGCTACACCTTC. It translates to CASSLGTGLHGYTF.

This clonotype has more than one count but fewer than ten. CDR3 sequence reads: CASSKGGASPVSTDTQYF. The CDR3 coding sequence is TGTGCCAGCAGCAAAGGAGGGGCCAGTCCTGTTAGCACAGATACGCAGTATTTT. The chain joins TRBV21-1 to TRBJ2-3; TRBD1, the D gene given by the table, was not confirmed from the DNA. TRBV21-1 is a pseudogene locus. The CDR3 has 18 amino acids.

This clonotype has only a few counts. This chain joins TRBV7-9 and TRBJ1-3, with no clear D. Germline V CDR1 and CDR2: SEHNR, FQNEAQ (reference sequence). This CDR3 is 13 amino acids long. Trimming took 1 base from V and 4 from J, leaving 5 bases between them. CDR3 nucleotide sequence: TGTGCCAGCAGCTTAGAATCGGGAAACACCATATATTTT. This translates into CASSLESGNTIYF.

V gene TRBV28 combines with J gene TRBJ2-3; perhaps D is TRBD1 or TRBD2 (6 bases each). The CDR3 spans 15 residues. Per germline, CDR1 MDHEN and CDR2 SYDVKM. With 6 bases removed from V and 4 bases from J, the gap between germline ends came to 17 bases. Here the CDR3 reads CASRPSGEAADTQYF. The CDR3 DNA is TGTGCCAGCAGACCCTCAGGGGAGGCGGCAGATACGCAGTATTTT.

The genes are TRBV6-1 and TRBJ1-2; D might be TRBD1 (5 bases). Trimming cost V 2 bases and J 6 bases, with 7 bases left between them. Germline V gene data show CDR1 as MNHNS and CDR2 as SASEGT. This CDR3 is 12 amino acids long. As DNA, the CDR3 is TGTGCCAGCAGTGAACAGGGAGATGGCTACACCTTC. This sequence encodes CASSEQGDGYTF.

V usage is TRBV24-1 and J usage is TRBJ2-3, with D tentatively TRBD1 (6 bases). The V gene's germline CDR1 is KGHDR and CDR2 SFDVKD. The V end was cut by 4 bases, the J end by 1 base, with 11 bases between. The CDR3 totals 15 residues. This CDR3 reads CATSDSGVRTDTQYF. In nucleotides, the CDR3 is TGTGCCACCAGTGACTCAGGGGTTCGCACAGATACGCAGTATTTT.

This clonotype showed up just once. The chain employs TRBV7-9 and TRBJ2-7; D may be TRBD2 (5 bases). V was pared by 5 bases and J by 5 bases, with 22 bases between. This CDR3 region has 16 residues. CDR1 and CDR2 from the germline V gene are SEHNR and FQNEAQ (reference sequence). The CDR3 loop reads CASSPPPRTPGDEQYF. The CDR3 DNA sequence: TGTGCCAGCAGCCCCCCGCCCCGGACGCCCGGGGACGAGCAGTACTTC.

A few counts support this clonotype. This chain connects TRBV5-4 to TRBJ1-3; maybe TRBD1 (5 bases). Germline V gives CDR1 SGHNT, CDR2 YYREEE (reference sequence). Trimming removed 1 base at V and 0 bases at J, with 5 bases between. The CDR3 is 14 amino acids. CDR3 sequence reads: CASSLTGSGNTIYF. The CDR3 DNA sequence: TGTGCCAGCAGCTTGACAGGCTCTGGAAACACCATATATTTT.

The rearrangement uses TRBV27 and TRBJ1-1, with unresolved D. This CDR3 comprises 13 residues. CDR1 is MNHEY and CDR2 is SMNVEV in the germline V gene (reference sequence). Trimming stripped 2 bases from V and 5 bases from J, with 9 bases between. The CDR3 protein is CASSLVRGTEAFF. For the CDR3, the DNA is TGTGCCAGCAGTTTAGTCCGGGGTACTGAAGCTTTCTTT.

This chain uses TRBV5-4 with TRBJ2-5; D is undetermined. This CDR3 spans 13 amino acids. Trimming left V 2 bases short and J 1 base short, with 6 bases between. Per the germline V gene, CDR1 is SGHNT and CDR2 is YYREEE (reference sequence). The CDR3 spells CASSLWTQETQYF. CDR3 in DNA: TGTGCCAGCAGCTTATGGACCCAAGAGACCCAGTACTTC. The variable domain in full, completed from reference TRBV5-4 and TRBJ2-5, reads ETGVTQSPTHLIKTRGQQVTLRCSSQSGHNTVSWYQQALGQGPQFIFQYYREEENGRGNFPPRFSGLQFPNYSSELNVNALELDDSALYLCASSLWTQETQYFGPGTRLLVL.

The chain combines TRBV20-1 with TRBJ2-3; 8 positions agree with TRBD1. This CDR3 has 11 amino acids. The junction had 5 bases not matched to a gene; V was cut back by 6 bases and J by 9 bases. Germline loops: CDR1 DFQATT, CDR2 SNEGSKA (reference sequence). The CDR3 DNA is TGCAGTGCCACAGGGGGGATGACGCAGTATTTT. Translation gives CSATGGMTQYF.